This T cell receptor beta chain was found in a study of cytomegalovirus exposure and HLA in healthy donors. The CDR3 covers 14 residues. The V and J ends lost 8 bases and 7 bases respectively, with 20 bases between them. CDR1 MNHNY and CDR2 SVGAGI come from the germline V gene (reference sequence). This clone was picked up many times. The study ran its PCR with 60 Vbeta and 13 Jbeta primers. Method: immunoSEQ multiplex PCR; TCRdb's copy keeps in-frame clones and lacks some. This table holds some 140,000 clones, more than 70% found once. Material for sequencing was PBMCs. This rearrangement joins TRBV6-6 to TRBJ1-1; possible D gene TRBD1, 5 bases. The clonotype was recovered from a man aged 50 or older in good health and CMV-seropositive. The CDR3 sequence: CASSTNTGVSEAFF. CDR3 nucleotide sequence: TGTGCCAGCTCTACCAACACGGGGGTTAGTGAAGCTTTCTTT.